These 21 T cell receptor beta chains were sequenced from one sample in a study of shared clonotypes between healthy human individuals. Assay used: immunoSEQ multiplex PCR; TCRdb lists only in-frame clones, some missing. The sample includes over 400,000 clones, 78% seen only once; the top ten take 12%. The source material was PBMCs. All receptors derive from a woman aged 40 to 50 in good health. Some clones in this sample may be carry-over from other donors' samples.

The chain links TRBV7-8 to TRBJ1-5, with TRBD1 matching over 7 bases. The CDR3 is 14 amino acids. Germline lookup yields CDR1 SGHVS and CDR2 FQNEAQ. V shed 6 bases and J 7 bases; nucleotides not matched to a gene: 9. The CDR3 loop reads CASSSTGPTQPQHF. In DNA form, the CDR3 reads TGTGCCAGCAGTTCGACAGGGCCAACCCAGCCCCAGCATTTT.

This sequence joins TRBV4-1 and TRBJ2-7; D is undetermined. Germline-derived CDR1 and CDR2 are MGHRA and YSYEKL. Trimming took off 2 bases at V and 5 bases at J, with 16 bases between the two ends. The CDR3 totals 15 residues. CDR3 residues: CASSQSDETNHEQYF. In nucleotides, the CDR3 is TGCGCCAGCAGCCAATCTGACGAGACGAACCACGAGCAGTACTTC.

The chain uses TRBV4-1 and TRBJ1-4; D may be TRBD1 (6 bases). Germline V CDR1 and CDR2: MGHRA, YSYEKL. The germline V and J ends were trimmed by 4 bases and 7 bases, with 19 bases remaining between them. The CDR3 spans 16 residues. The CDR3 sequence is CASSPTVGRGFEKLFF. The CDR3 nucleotides are TGCGCCAGCAGCCCCACGGTAGGGAGGGGGTTTGAAAAACTGTTTTTT.

This sequence joins TRBV4-2 and TRBJ2-3; TRBD2 might be the D (6 bases). Germline CDR1 reads LGHNA; CDR2 reads YNFKEQ. The CDR3 sequence is 15 residues long. V was clipped by 0 bases and J by 2 bases, with 9 bases between them. The CDR3: CASSQEAGLTDTQYF. CDR3 nucleotides: TGTGCCAGCAGCCAAGAAGCGGGCCTCACAGATACGCAGTATTTT.

In the case of this clone: A read error likely explains this, since a far larger clone differs by one base. This chain uses TRBV29-1 with TRBJ2-5; D unresolved. There are 11 residues in the CDR3. CDR1 SQVTM and CDR2 ANQGSEA come from the germline V gene. V gave up 4 bases and J gave up 3 bases, with 6 bases separating them. The CDR3 DNA is TGCAGCGTTGTTGAGAAAGAGACCCAGTACTTC. Protein: CSVVEKETQYF. Filled out from reference TRBV29-1 and TRBJ2-5, the complete variable domain reads SAVISQKPSRDICQRGTSLTIQCQVDSQVTMMFWYRQQPGQSLTLIATANQGSEATYESGFVIDKFPISRPNLTFSTLTVSNMSPEDSSIYLCSVVEKETQYFGPGTRLLVL.

The genes are TRBV5-4 and TRBJ2-7; 7 bases align to TRBD1. The CDR3 spans 15 residues. Germline V CDR1 and CDR2: SGHNT, YYREEE (reference sequence). The J segment lost 6 bases and the V segment lost 4 bases, leaving 13 bases of the junction unmatched. This CDR3 is CASSNSVGQMSEQYF. CDR3 DNA: TGTGCCAGCAGCAACAGCGTGGGACAGATGAGCGAGCAGTACTTC. The variable domain in full, with the rest retrieved from reference TRBV5-4 and TRBJ2-7, is ETGVTQSPTHLIKTRGQQVTLRCSSQSGHNTVSWYQQALGQGPQFIFQYYREEENGRGNFPPRFSGLQFPNYSSELNVNALELDDSALYLCASSNSVGQMSEQYFGPGTRLTVT.

The chain employs TRBV10-3 and TRBJ2-7, with D uncertain. The germline V and J ends were trimmed by 2 bases and 0 bases, with 5 bases remaining between them. Germline V gene lookup returns CDR1 ENHRY and CDR2 SYGVKD. This CDR3 has 13 residues. The CDR3 here is CAISERSSYEQYF. CDR3 bases: TGTGCCATCAGTGAGCGTAGCTCCTACGAGCAGTACTTC.

This clone was observed a single time. V is TRBV11-3 and J is TRBJ2-5; 7 nucleotides match TRBD1. From germline, CDR1 is SGHNT and CDR2 YENEEA. The CDR3 has 14 amino acids. With V trimmed by 3 bases and J by 2 bases, 3 bases remained unmatched. DNA for the CDR3: TGTGCCAGCAGCTTGGGGACAGCTCAAGAGACCCAGTACTTC. As protein: CASSLGTAQETQYF.

This clone was observed at least ten times. The J gene is TRBJ1-1, the V gene TRBV28; possibly TRBD1 for D (5 bases). Trimming took 3 bases from V and 0 from J, leaving 14 bases between them. Germline CDR1 reads MDHEN; CDR2 reads SYDVKM. The length of the CDR3 is 16 residues. DNA for the CDR3: TGTGCCAGCAGTTTCGGGACGAACTACATGAACACTGAAGCTTTCTTT. Translation gives CASSFGTNYMNTEAFF.

V usage is TRBV28 and J usage is TRBJ2-3; 8 bases are shared with TRBD2. In germline, CDR1 is MDHEN, CDR2 SYDVKM. V shed 3 bases and J 2 bases; nucleotides not matched to a gene: 7. This CDR3 contains 16 residues. The CDR3 DNA follows: TGTGCCAGCAGTTTGGGAGCTAGCGGGCTCACAGATACGCAGTATTTT. As protein: CASSLGASGLTDTQYF.

V usage is TRBV28 and J usage is TRBJ1-1; no firm D call. V dropped 2 bases and J dropped 0 bases, with 10 bases sitting between them. Germline-derived CDR1 and CDR2 are MDHEN and SYDVKM. This CDR3 has 15 residues. The DNA for the CDR3 is TGTGCCAGCAGTTTAAGTGGACGGATGAACACTGAAGCTTTCTTT. The encoded protein is CASSLSGRMNTEAFF.

CDR3 protein: CSARVDYEQYF. The CDR3 DNA reads TGCAGTGCTAGAGTGGACTACGAGCAGTACTTC. The rearrangement uses TRBV20-1 and TRBJ2-7, with D hard to call. CDR3 length equals 11 residues. Trimming took off 1 base at V and 3 bases at J, with 4 bases between the two ends. Germline CDR1 DFQATT, CDR2 SNEGSKA (reference sequence).

Only one count was recorded for this clone. The V and J genes are TRBV28 and TRBJ2-7; 7 bases are a match to TRBD2. From germline, CDR1 is MDHEN and CDR2 SYDVKM. The CDR3 runs 16 residues. Germline trimming cut 6 bases from V and 1 base from J; bases unmatched to any gene: 12. The CDR3 region is CASSPLGGSSSYEQYF. In nucleotides, the CDR3 is TGTGCCAGCAGCCCGCTCGGGGGGAGTTCGTCCTACGAGCAGTACTTC. Based on the CDR3 plus reference TRBV28 and TRBJ2-7, the full variable domain is DVKVTQSSRYLVKRTGEKVFLECVQDMDHENMFWYRQDPGLGLRLIYFSYDVKMKEKGDIPEGYSVSREKKERFSLILESASTNQTSMYLCASSPLGGSSSYEQYFGPGTRLTVT.

V is TRBV28 and J is TRBJ1-5; 7 nucleotides align to TRBD1. The CDR3 covers 15 residues. The ends lost 2 bases at V and 7 bases at J; junction bases unmatched: 8. Germline V gene sequence: CDR1 MDHEN, CDR2 SYDVKM. The DNA of the CDR3 is TGTGCCAGCAGTTTACGACAGGGCAGGTACCAGCCCCAGCATTTT. It is translated as CASSLRQGRYQPQHF.

The chain carries TRBV4-3 and TRBJ1-2; 8 bases fit TRBD1. This CDR3 spans 15 amino acids. V lost 4 bases, J lost 5 bases, and 9 bases stayed unmatched. Germline assignment: CDR1 LGHNA and CDR2 YSLEER. The CDR3 region has the DNA TGCGCCAGCAGCCCCCTGGCAGGGGGCGCGTATGGCTACACCTTC. It codes for CASSPLAGGAYGYTF.

Concerning this clone itself: Additional DNA sequences in this sample encode the identical CDR3. The CDR3 sequence: CASSPPGARETQYF. The DNA of the CDR3 is TGTGCCAGCTCACCACCAGGTGCCAGGGAGACCCAGTACTTC. The genes are TRBV18 and TRBJ2-5; D remains unclear. Trimming removed 0 bases from V and 5 bases from J, with 10 bases in between. Per the germline V gene, CDR1 is KGHSH and CDR2 is LQKENI. The CDR3 runs to 14 residues.

The rearrangement joins TRBV16 to TRBJ1-1; 7 bases map to TRBD1. J gave up 3 bases and V 4 bases, and 8 bases lay outside the gene matches. CDR1 and CDR2 (germline): KGHSY, FQNENV. The length of the CDR3 is 15 residues. CDR3 region: CASSLGETGDTEAFF. In DNA form, the CDR3 reads TGTGCCAGCAGCCTTGGCGAAACAGGGGACACTGAAGCTTTCTTT.

This clone has only one observation. V gene TRBV4-2 combines with J gene TRBJ2-2; D possibly corresponds to TRBD2 (5 bases). CDR1 is LGHNA and CDR2 is YNFKEQ in the germline V gene. CDR3 length: 17 residues. V lost 0 bases and J 3 bases, leaving 14 bases between the germline ends. The CDR3: CASSQDMRDLYTGELFF. CDR3 bases: TGTGCCAGCAGCCAAGATATGAGGGATCTCTACACCGGGGAGCTGTTTTTT.

This chain uses TRBV7-2 with TRBJ2-5; D remains unclear. In germline, CDR1 is SGHTA, CDR2 FQGNSA. The CDR3 runs to 13 residues. V was pared by 0 bases and J by 4 bases, with 6 bases between. The CDR3 reads CASSLAVPETQYF. CDR3 nucleotides: TGTGCCAGCAGCTTAGCGGTCCCAGAGACCCAGTACTTC.

About this clone itself: A far larger clone lies a single base away; this is likely a read error. This sequence joins TRBV28 and TRBJ1-2; the D gene is possibly TRBD1 (6 bases). V was trimmed by 4 bases and J by 5 bases, leaving 14 bases between them. The germline CDR1 and CDR2 sequences are MDHEN and SYDVKM. This CDR3 has 14 amino acids. In DNA, the CDR3 is TGTGCCAGCAGTTCGACAAGGGGGAGGTATGGCTACACCTTC. Translation gives CASSSTRGRYGYTF.

The chain carries TRBV5-1 and TRBJ2-3, with 10 bases that match TRBD2. Germline V gene sequence: CDR1 SGHRS, CDR2 YFSETQ. J lost 4 bases, V lost 0 bases, and 2 bases had no gene match. There are 15 residues in the CDR3. CDR3: CASSLGSGRADTQYF. The CDR3, as DNA: TGCGCCAGCAGCTTGGGGAGCGGGAGGGCAGATACGCAGTATTTT.